These T cell receptor beta chains were read from a single sample in a study of blood T cell repertoires in COVID-19. Profiled with immunoSEQ multiplex PCR; TCRdb holds only in-frame clones, not every one. Of 30,000 to 35,000 clones detected, over 70% appear once; the ten largest clones hold 3% to 3.5%. Specimen: peripheral blood. These receptors were obtained from a man between 65 and 85 years old with COVID-19, enrolled during active disease. Both conserved end residues are part of each CDR3. A D gene is named only where the DNA matches it firmly. Not every row has a clone size; where given, it reads once, few, many or a size class.

cdr3_nt cdr3_aa v_call clone_size d_call j_call
TGTGCCAGCAGCCCCGGGACTAGCGGCTACAATGAGCAGTTCTTC CASSPGTSGYNEQFF TRBV9 . TRBD2 TRBJ2-1
TGTGCCAGTAGGATAGCGGGGAGCACAGATACGCAGTATTTT CASRIAGSTDTQYF TRBV19 once TRBD2 TRBJ2-3
TGTGCCAGCAGGGGGACAGGGGGGAGAGGTGAAAAACTGTTTTTT CASRGTGGRGEKLFF TRBV28 . TRBD1 TRBJ1-4
TGTGCCAGCATCCCCAACCAAGAGACCCAGTACTTC CASIPNQETQYF TRBV6-5 . . TRBJ2-5
TGTGCCAGTAGGAGACCGGGTCTCAACACTGAAGCTTTCTTT CASRRPGLNTEAFF TRBV19 . . TRBJ1-1
TGTGCCAGCGGTCTATTCTCTGGAAACACCATATATTTT CASGLFSGNTIYF TRBV6-5 . . TRBJ1-3
TGTGCCAGCAGCTTAGGACAGGGAGGCTATGGCTACACCTTC CASSLGQGGYGYTF TRBV7-2 . TRBD1 TRBJ1-2
TGTGCCAGCAGCCCCCTCAGGGTCGAGCAGTACTTC CASSPLRVEQYF TRBV5-8 . . TRBJ2-7
TGTGCCAGCAGCTTGGCCTGGACAGGGGAGATGAGAGAGCAGTTCTTC CASSLAWTGEMREQFF TRBV5-6 . TRBD1 TRBJ2-1
TGTGCCAGCAGCCTCGGACAGGATCCCACAGATACGCAGTATTTT CASSLGQDPTDTQYF TRBV7-9 once TRBD1 TRBJ2-3
TGTGCCACCAGTCCGGGACTAGGTTCCTACGAGCAGTACTTC CATSPGLGSYEQYF TRBV15 . TRBD2 TRBJ2-7
TGCGCCAGCAGTGGGGGGGCCCTTGAGACCCAGTACTTC CASSGGALETQYF TRBV5-1 . . TRBJ2-5
TGCGCCAGCAGCTTGGGCGGGGGAAATGAAAAACTGTTTTTT CASSLGGGNEKLFF TRBV5-1 . . TRBJ1-4
TGTGCCAGCAGCGACAGGGACTACGAGCAGTACTTC CASSDRDYEQYF TRBV28 . TRBD1 TRBJ2-7
TGTGCCAGCAGTTTAAGGGGTTACGAGCAGTACTTC CASSLRGYEQYF TRBV28 . . TRBJ2-7
TGCGCCAGCAGACAGGAAGGTATGCTGAACACTGAAGCTTTCTTT CASRQEGMLNTEAFF TRBV5-1 . . TRBJ1-1
TGTGCCAGGACAAACGGGGGGAACACTGAAGCTTTCTTT CARTNGGNTEAFF TRBV19 . . TRBJ1-1
TGTGCCAGCAGCACTCCCGGGGGGGAGCAGTACTTC CASSTPGGEQYF TRBV25-1 . TRBD2 TRBJ2-7
TGTGCCAGCATCGGCCGAACAGGGGATTCAAACTCCTACGAGCAGTACTTC CASIGRTGDSNSYEQYF TRBV28 . TRBD1 TRBJ2-7
TGTGCCAGCAGCCAAGAAGTAGAGGACAGGGTAGGCAAAAACATTCAGTACTTC CASSQEVEDRVGKNIQYF TRBV3-1/TRBV3-2 . TRBD1 TRBJ2-4
TGTGCCAGCAGCGAGGGGAGGCCTCTCTCCACAGATACGCAGTATTTT CASSEGRPLSTDTQYF TRBV2 . . TRBJ2-3
TGTGCCAGCAGCCTCCTCGGGGTTTTGGGCTACACCTTC CASSLLGVLGYTF TRBV5-4 few . TRBJ1-2